A single sample is the source of the 19 T cell receptor beta chains below, sequenced in a study of T cell changes during pregnancy in multiple sclerosis. The method was immunoSEQ multiplex PCR; TCRdb's version includes in-frame clones alone and lacks a portion of them. In the table there are approximately 51,000 clones, approximately 93% of which are singletons. This material consisted of peripheral blood, taken in the second trimester of pregnancy. The receptors originated from a female donor with multiple sclerosis, enrolled in a pregnancy study.

The chain combines TRBV5-1 with TRBJ2-3, with unresolved D. Trimming shortened V by 5 bases and J by 0 bases, and 4 bases separated the two germline ends. Germline V lookup: CDR1 SGHRS, CDR2 YFSETQ. There are 12 residues in the CDR3. CDR3 bases: TGCGCCAGCAGTTCTAGCACAGATACGCAGTATTTT. Protein: CASSSSTDTQYF.

The chain uses TRBV6-5 and TRBJ1-6; TRBD1 aligns across 7 bases. The CDR3 length is 16 residues. Germline V lookup: CDR1 MNHEY, CDR2 SVGAGI. V lost 0 bases, J lost 10 bases, and 9 bases stayed unmatched. The chain's CDR3 is CASSYSVDRTGSPLHF. CDR3 nucleotides: TGTGCCAGCAGTTACTCCGTGGACAGGACGGGATCACCCCTCCACTTT.

This chain joins TRBV19 and TRBJ1-2, with TRBD1 as a possible D gene (6 bases). Germline assignment: CDR1 LNHDA and CDR2 SQIVND (reference sequence). This CDR3 has 14 amino acids. The V and J ends lost 5 bases and 5 bases respectively, with 15 bases between them. This CDR3 reads CASSEWGRSYGYTF. As DNA, the CDR3 is TGTGCCAGTAGTGAGTGGGGGCGTTCGTATGGCTACACCTTC.

In DNA form, the CDR3 reads TGTGCCAGCAGCTCACAGCCTAATGAAAAACTGTTTTTT. Residues: CASSSQPNEKLFF. This chain uses TRBV11-2 with TRBJ1-4, with no clear D. The CDR3 loop spans 13 amino acids. From germline, CDR1 is SGHAT and CDR2 FQNNGV. The V end lost 4 bases, the J end lost 3 bases, and 6 bases lay between the germline ends.

Remarks on this clone: The germline gene is not matched at one end of the junction; a read error may be the cause. The chain combines TRBV18 with TRBJ1-5, with D uncertain. The V gene's germline CDR1 is KGHSH and CDR2 LQKENI. The CDR3 extends over 13 amino acids. As DNA, the CDR3 is TGTGCCAGCTCAGTCTTTAGCGATCAGCCCCAGCATTTT. Its protein product is CASSVFSDQPQHF.

CDR3 nucleotide sequence: TGTGCCAGCAGCTTAGCTTCTGGGACTAGCGGGACTAGAGATAATGAGCAGTTCTTC. Translation: CASSLASGTSGTRDNEQFF. The rearrangement joins TRBV7-2 to TRBJ2-1; TRBD2 aligns across 13 bases. The CDR3 length is 19 residues. Germline V gene data show CDR1 as SGHTA and CDR2 as FQGNSA. Trimming at V came to 0 bases and at J to 7 bases, leaving 12 bases not matched to a gene.

This chain joins TRBV29-1 and TRBJ2-1, with D perhaps matching TRBD2 (5 bases). V lost 1 base and J lost 0, with 10 bases in between. The CDR3 is 15 residues long. Germline V gene sequence: CDR1 SQVTM, CDR2 ANQGSEA. Written as DNA, the CDR3 is TGCAGCGTTGAAGCGTGGGAGAGCTCCTACAATGAGCAGTTCTTC. The encoded protein is CSVEAWESSYNEQFF.

The gene calls are TRBV7-2 and TRBJ2-2, with TRBD2 as a possible D gene (6 bases). V was cut by 1 base and J by 1 base, with 7 bases left in between. This CDR3 region has 15 residues. CDR1 SGHTA and CDR2 FQGNSA come from the germline V gene. DNA for the CDR3: TGTGCCAGCAGCTTAGGTAGCGGGAACACCGGGGAGCTGTTTTTT. This encodes CASSLGSGNTGELFF.

CDR3 DNA sequence: TGTGCCAGTAGTAGAGGGACAAATTTACTTCCAGATACGCAGTATTTT. Protein sequence: CASSRGTNLLPDTQYF. The genes are TRBV19 and TRBJ2-3; maybe TRBD1 (6 bases). V dropped 4 bases and J dropped 4 bases, with 18 bases sitting between them. CDR1 and CDR2 from the germline V gene are LNHDA and SQIVND (reference sequence). The CDR3 covers 16 residues.

This sequence joins TRBV27 and TRBJ2-7; TRBD1 matches at 7 bases. This CDR3 spans 14 amino acids. Trimming took 3 bases from V and 3 from J; bases not matched to a gene: 5. CDR1 is MNHEY and CDR2 is SMNVEV in the germline V gene (reference sequence). The CDR3 nucleotides are TGTGCCAGCAGTTTTCTGGACAGGAACTACGAGCAGTACTTC. Protein: CASSFLDRNYEQYF.

V is TRBV5-1 and J is TRBJ2-2, with 7 positions matching TRBD1. Germline V gene lookup returns CDR1 SGHRS and CDR2 YFSETQ. Trimming took 0 bases from V and 4 from J; bases not matched to a gene: 6. There are 16 residues in the CDR3. CDR3 coding DNA: TGCGCCAGCAGCTTGGTTACAGGGGATCGCACCGGGGAGCTGTTTTTT. Translated, it gives CASSLVTGDRTGELFF.

The genes are TRBV7-2 and TRBJ1-2, with 12 bases aligning to TRBD1. Trimming cost V 5 bases and J 3 bases; bases outside gene matches: 4. Germline loops: CDR1 SGHTA, CDR2 FQGNSA. The CDR3 is 15 amino acids. The DNA for the CDR3 is TGTGCCAGCAGCGCGGGGACAGGGGGCTACTATGGCTACACCTTC. It is translated as CASSAGTGGYYGYTF.

The chain carries TRBV5-1 and TRBJ2-3, with a possible D match to TRBD1 (6 bases). The ends were cut back, 4 bases at V and 2 bases at J, with 11 bases in the middle. Germline CDR1 is SGHRS and CDR2 is YFSETQ. This CDR3 spans 14 amino acids. This CDR3 is CASSPGQITDTQYF. DNA of the CDR3: TGCGCCAGCAGCCCGGGACAAATCACAGATACGCAGTATTTT.

This chain connects TRBV5-6 to TRBJ1-2; a possible D gene is TRBD1 (6 bases). This CDR3 is built from 14 residues. Trimming removed 0 bases at V and 8 bases at J, with 14 bases between. Per germline, CDR1 SGHDT and CDR2 YYEEEE. For the CDR3, the DNA is TGTGCCAGCAGCTTGGCCGGGGGGGCTCAGGGCTACACCTTC. Amino acid sequence: CASSLAGGAQGYTF.

The chain uses TRBV5-4 and TRBJ2-7; the match to TRBD2 covers 11 bases. Germline V lookup: CDR1 SGHNT, CDR2 YYREEE (reference sequence). The CDR3 sequence is 14 residues long. V was clipped by 5 bases and J by 3 bases; unmatched bases: 4. The CDR3 sequence is CASSSGTSGYEQYF. The CDR3 bases are TGTGCCAGCAGTTCCGGGACTAGCGGCTACGAGCAGTACTTC.

The V call is TRBV6-1, the J call TRBJ2-1; TRBD1 agrees at 10 bases. The CDR3 runs 13 residues. CDR1 is MNHNS and CDR2 is SASEGT in the germline V gene. V lost 8 bases, J lost 7 bases, and 5 bases stayed unmatched. The CDR3 loop reads CASRTGGENEQFF. The CDR3 DNA reads TGTGCCAGCCGGACAGGGGGTGAGAATGAGCAGTTCTTC.

This chain connects TRBV27 to TRBJ2-2; perhaps TRBD2 as D (6 bases). CDR1 MNHEY and CDR2 SMNVEV come from the germline V gene (reference sequence). The germline V and J ends were trimmed by 11 bases and 4 bases, with 8 bases remaining between them. The CDR3 has 11 amino acids. Here the CDR3 reads CAGTLTGELFF. The CDR3 bases are TGTGCCGGGACTCTCACCGGGGAGCTGTTTTTT.

The chain carries TRBV7-8 and TRBJ1-2; 8 bases line up with TRBD1. This CDR3 region has 14 residues. Unmatched junction bases numbered 5, after V lost 1 base and J lost 7 bases. Germline V lookup: CDR1 SGHVS, CDR2 FQNEAQ. The CDR3 DNA reads as TGTGCCAGCAGCTTAGGGAGGACAGGGATTGGCTACACCTTC. Residues: CASSLGRTGIGYTF.

This chain joins TRBV14 and TRBJ1-4; no clear D gene. Germline V gene sequence: CDR1 SGHDN, CDR2 FVKESK. V was trimmed by 4 bases and J by 8 bases, leaving 11 bases between them. CDR3 length: 13 amino acids. CDR3 DNA sequence: TGTGCCAGCAGCCCGGACTTGAGGGAAAAACTGTTTTTT. Encoded protein: CASSPDLREKLFF.